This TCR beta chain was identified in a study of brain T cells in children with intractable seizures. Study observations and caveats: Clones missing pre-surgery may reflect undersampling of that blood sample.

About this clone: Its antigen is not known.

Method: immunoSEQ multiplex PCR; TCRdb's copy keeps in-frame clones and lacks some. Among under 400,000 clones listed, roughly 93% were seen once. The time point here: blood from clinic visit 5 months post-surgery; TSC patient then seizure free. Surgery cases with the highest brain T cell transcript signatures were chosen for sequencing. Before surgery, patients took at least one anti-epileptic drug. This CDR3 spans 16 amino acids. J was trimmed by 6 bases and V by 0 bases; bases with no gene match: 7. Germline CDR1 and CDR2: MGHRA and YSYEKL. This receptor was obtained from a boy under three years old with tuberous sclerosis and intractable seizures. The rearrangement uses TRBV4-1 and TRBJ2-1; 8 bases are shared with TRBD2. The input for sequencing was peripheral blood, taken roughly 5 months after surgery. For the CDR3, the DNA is TGCGCCAGCAGCCAAGAGGGATTAGCGGGGACCAATGAGCAGTTCTTC. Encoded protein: CASSQEGLAGTNEQFF.